This record concerns one T cell receptor beta chain sequence. Its matching antigen is unknown. V lost 4 bases and J 7 bases, leaving 17 bases between the germline ends. CDR3 length: 15 amino acids. Germline V gene sequence: CDR1 MGHRA, CDR2 YSYEKL. The data were obtained in a study of somatic mutations in cytotoxic T cells in rheumatoid arthritis. Study-level findings and limits: Greater age accompanied higher CD8+ clonality in rheumatoid arthritis patients, a pattern that was absent in healthy controls. Researchers did not know the antigen targets of the expanded CD8+ clones.

Generated by immunoSEQ multiplex PCR, the TCRdb table keeps only in-frame clones and is missing some. The sample lists roughly 18,000 clones, around 67% occurring once. Material: CD8+ T cells sorted from blood. The genes are TRBV4-1 and TRBJ1-5; possibly TRBD1 for D (5 bases). This TCR derives from a woman aged 55-75 years in good health. DNA for the CDR3: TGCGCCAGCAGCCCCCAAGGGGACTACGACCAGCCCCAGCATTTT. Translated, it gives CASSPQGDYDQPQHF.